The rows below give T cell receptor beta chains drawn from one sample of a study of OX40 agonist ivuxolimab in advanced cancers. TCRdb keeps only in-frame clones here, not all; method: immunoSEQ multiplex PCR. The sample has approximately 6,900 clones; 65% to 80% are singletons. The specimen comprised CD4+ or CD8+ T cells sorted from blood, sampled in a trial of the OX40 agonist ivuxolimab. All receptors come from an adult with an advanced solid tumor such as melanoma, head and neck, liver or kidney cancer. CDR3s include the opening cysteine and the closing phenylalanine or tryptophan. D genes are given only for firm matches.

d_gene	j_gene	v_gene	CDR3aa	CDR3nt
NA	TRBJ1-5	TRBV6-5	CASSPPGSGNQPQHF	TGTGCCAGCAGTCCTCCAGGGAGCGGCAATCAGCCCCAGCATTTT
TRBD1	TRBJ1-1	TRBV4-1	CASSQLQGSHTEAFF	TGCGCCAGCAGCCAGTTACAGGGGAGTCACACTGAAGCTTTCTTT
TRBD1	TRBJ1-4	TRBV27	CASSSGGANEKLFF	TGTGCCAGCAGTTCAGGGGGGGCTAATGAAAAACTGTTTTTT
NA	TRBJ2-7	TRBV4-1	CASSQDQGGAAEQYF	TGCGCCAGCAGCCAAGATCAGGGGGGGGCAGCCGAGCAGTACTTC
NA	TRBJ1-5	TRBV4-1	CASSEVPVAYSNQPQHF	TGCGCCAGCAGCGAAGTCCCCGTAGCTTATAGCAATCAGCCCCAGCATTTT
NA	TRBJ1-2	TRBV7-8	CASSLGLREAGYTF	TGTGCCAGCAGCTTAGGGTTGCGGGAGGCTGGCTACACCTTC
NA	TRBJ2-2	TRBV9	CASSVVGGELFF	TGTGCCAGCAGCGTAGTCGGCGGGGAGCTGTTTTTT
TRBD1	TRBJ2-1	TRBV11-2	CASSLSWKEQGAGEQFF	TGTGCCAGCAGCTTGTCCTGGAAGGAACAGGGGGCAGGTGAGCAGTTCTTC
NA	TRBJ2-2	TRBV9	CASSVGQNWGRGAGELFF	TGTGCCAGCAGCGTTGGACAAAATTGGGGGAGGGGGGCCGGGGAGCTGTTTTTT
TRBD2	TRBJ2-1	TRBV27	CASSLSGLAGGPAYNEQFF	TGTGCCAGCAGTTTGAGTGGGCTAGCGGGGGGGCCAGCCTACAATGAGCAGTTCTTC
NA	TRBJ2-1	TRBV7-9	CASSLSYNEQFF	TGTGCCAGCAGCTTGTCCTACAATGAGCAGTTCTTC